Listed here are 25 T cell receptor beta chains from one sample, sequenced in a study of response to subunit inactivated influenza vaccine. TCRdb passed the RT-PCR reads through MiXCR, listing each CDR3 protein once. The sample carries 500,000 to 550,000 distinct CDR3 sequences, 6% to 9% recorded once. Sequenced here: PBMCs from blood, sampled about 23 months after vaccination. The source is a man aged 45-69 years who received an inactivated influenza vaccine.

Only a few counts were recorded for this clonotype. The chain couples TRBV10-2 to TRBJ2-7, with 10 bases fitting TRBD2. Trimming cost V 0 bases and J 4 bases; bases outside gene matches: 6. CDR1 and CDR2 from the germline V gene are WSHSY and SAAADI. The CDR3 covers 16 residues. CDR3 in DNA: TGCGCCAGCAGTGAGTCGATACTAGCGGGGCGGTACGAGCAGTACTTC. The encoded protein is CASSESILAGRYEQYF.

Many counts were recorded for this clonotype. This chain connects TRBV20-1 to TRBJ2-1, with D perhaps TRBD1 (5 bases). Germline lookup yields CDR1 DFQATT and CDR2 SNEGSKA (reference sequence). This CDR3 spans 15 amino acids. V was pared by 5 bases and J by 0 bases, with 14 bases between. CDR3 coding DNA: TGCAGTGCTCATGCTAGACAGAGCTCCTACAATGAGCAGTTCTTC. Translation gives CSAHARQSSYNEQFF.

This clonotype was counted at least ten times. The J gene is TRBJ2-1, the V gene TRBV20-1; TRBD1 is a possible D gene (5 bases). Germline-derived CDR1 and CDR2 are DFQATT and SNEGSKA (reference sequence). V lost 7 bases to trimming and J lost 3 bases, with 13 bases between them. This CDR3 is 13 amino acids long. The CDR3 DNA follows: TGCAGTGTCAAGGGGCAGTACTACAATGAGCAGTTCTTC. Translated: CSVKGQYYNEQFF.

This clonotype was counted at least ten times. The CDR3 DNA reads as TGTGCCAGCAGCTTAAGAGCGGGGAACACCGGGGAGCTGTTTTTT. Its translation is CASSLRAGNTGELFF. J is TRBJ2-2 and V is TRBV7-2, with a weak D call TRBD2 (6 bases). Germline V gene sequence: CDR1 SGHTA, CDR2 FQGNSA. Trimming took off 2 bases at V and 1 base at J, with 8 bases between the two ends. The CDR3 totals 15 residues.

The chain carries TRBV7-9 and TRBJ1-6; D is unresolved. Between the trimmed V and J ends, which lost 6 bases and 8 bases, there was a span of 8 bases. Germline-derived CDR1 and CDR2 are SEHNR and FQNEAQ (reference sequence). CDR3 length equals 12 residues. In nucleotides, the CDR3 is TGTGCCAGCAGGGAGGGTGATTCACCCCTCCACTTT. It codes for CASREGDSPLHF.

The CDR3 DNA sequence: TGTGCCATCAGCCAGGGACTAGCGGGAGGCGGCACCGGGGAGCTGTTTTTT. Translation: CAISQGLAGGGTGELFF. The chain carries TRBV10-3 and TRBJ2-2; 15 nucleotides align to TRBD2. The CDR3 length is 17 residues. Germline V lookup: CDR1 ENHRY, CDR2 SYGVKD. The trim removed 6 bases at V and 4 bases at J, leaving 6 bases unmatched.

This clonotype showed up just a few times. This chain uses TRBV20-1 with TRBJ2-1, with TRBD2 matching 7 bases. Unmatched junction bases numbered 16, after V lost 2 bases and J lost 0 bases. The CDR3 sequence is 19 residues long. From germline, CDR1 is DFQATT and CDR2 SNEGSKA (reference sequence). Written as DNA, the CDR3 is TGCAGTGCTAGAACCCCGGGCGGGAGAGCTACCAGCTCCTACAATGAGCAGTTCTTC. Its translation is CSARTPGGRATSSYNEQFF.

This clonotype has a count of ten or more. This rearrangement joins TRBV20-1 to TRBJ2-7, with 11 bases lining up with TRBD2. Germline-derived CDR1 and CDR2 are DFQATT and SNEGSKA (reference sequence). V lost 6 bases and J lost 2; bases outside the gene matches: 3. This CDR3 is 13 amino acids long. The CDR3 here is CSATLAGAYEQYF. The CDR3 DNA sequence: TGCAGTGCGACACTAGCGGGAGCCTACGAGCAGTACTTC.

This clonotype was seen more than once but under ten times. CDR3 coding DNA: TGTGCCAGCAGGGGAGGGACAGGGGTAGCCATGGGGGGCAATCAGCCCCAGCATTTT. Its translation: CASRGGTGVAMGGNQPQHF. This rearrangement joins TRBV3-1 to TRBJ1-5; the match to TRBD1 covers 10 bases. The CDR3 totals 19 residues. Germline trimming cut 6 bases from V and 2 bases from J; bases unmatched to any gene: 16. In germline, CDR1 is LGHDT, CDR2 YNNKEL (reference sequence). The entire variable domain, with the rest obtained from reference TRBV3-1 and TRBJ1-5, is as follows: DTAVSQTPKYLVTQMGNDKSIKCEQNLGHDTMYWYKQDSKKFLKIMFSYNNKELIINETVPNRFSPKSPDKAHLNLHINSLELGDSAVYFCASRGGTGVAMGGNQPQHFGDGTRLSIL.

Concerning this clonotype itself: Given a much more abundant clone one base away, this may be a read error. The genes are TRBV20-1 and TRBJ2-1; 10 bases are a match to TRBD2. CDR1 DFQATT and CDR2 SNEGSKA come from the germline V gene (reference sequence). The length of the CDR3 is 14 residues. V shed 3 bases and J 8 bases; nucleotides not matched to a gene: 7. CDR3 DNA sequence: TGCAGTGCTAGCACGGGACTAGCGACCTATGAGCAGTTCTTC. It yields the protein CSASTGLATYEQFF.

The chain carries TRBV14 and TRBJ1-2; no firm D call. Germline V gene sequence: CDR1 SGHDN, CDR2 FVKESK. The CDR3 sequence is 16 residues long. V was pared by 0 bases and J by 6 bases, with 17 bases between. The CDR3 DNA follows: TGTGCCAGCAGCCAAGATAGTACAGTGCGAACCCATGGCTACACCTTC. It codes for CASSQDSTVRTHGYTF.

This clonotype was counted ten times or more. The chain recombines TRBV29-1 with TRBJ1-1; a possible D gene is TRBD1 (6 bases). Trimming took 4 bases from V and 1 from J, leaving 7 bases between them. Germline V gives CDR1 SQVTM, CDR2 ANQGSEA. The CDR3 runs 12 residues. CDR3 region: CSVAQGNTEAFF. Written as DNA, the CDR3 is TGCAGCGTTGCACAGGGGAACACTGAAGCTTTCTTT. The variable domain in full, with the rest retrieved from reference TRBV29-1 and TRBJ1-1, is SAVISQKPSRDICQRGTSLTIQCQVDSQVTMMFWYRQQPGQSLTLIATANQGSEATYESGFVIDKFPISRPNLTFSTLTVSNMSPEDSSIYLCSVAQGNTEAFFGQGTRLTVV.

V gene TRBV20-1 combines with J gene TRBJ2-3; TRBD1 or TRBD2 may be the D gene (5 bases each). This CDR3 is built from 14 residues. Germline lookup yields CDR1 DFQATT and CDR2 SNEGSKA (reference sequence). The ends were cut back, 5 bases at V and 7 bases at J, with 19 bases in the middle. Here the CDR3 reads CSARDGDDLHTQYF. As DNA, the CDR3 is TGCAGTGCTCGCGATGGGGACGACCTGCATACGCAGTATTTT.

This clonotype was seen a handful of times. The chain uses TRBV29-1 and TRBJ2-6; 7 bases align to TRBD1. The germline V gene encodes CDR1 SQVTM and CDR2 ANQGSEA. The CDR3 contains 14 residues. Trimming removed 6 bases from V and 2 bases from J; junction bases left unmatched: 4. Written as DNA, the CDR3 is TGCAGCGTAAAACAGGGGACTGGGGCCAACGTCCTGACTTTC. The encoded protein is CSVKQGTGANVLTF.

The table lists this clonotype with many counts. The chain joins TRBV6-1 to TRBJ2-5; 7 bases map to TRBD1. Trimming took 6 bases from V and 0 from J; bases not matched to a gene: 10. Per the germline V gene, CDR1 is MNHNS and CDR2 is SASEGT. The CDR3 spans 16 residues. The CDR3: CASSQGTDSYQETQYF. CDR3 in DNA: TGTGCCAGCAGCCAAGGGACAGACTCGTACCAAGAGACCCAGTACTTC.

This clonotype was seen at least ten times. This chain uses TRBV6-2 or TRBV6-3 with TRBJ2-1; 9 positions agree with TRBD2. V gave up 3 bases and J gave up 4 bases; unmatched junction bases: 4. Germline V gene lookup returns CDR1 MNHEY and CDR2 SVGEGT. This CDR3 has 15 residues. CDR3 sequence: CASSYASGNYNEQFF. The CDR3 region has the DNA TGTGCCAGCAGTTATGCTAGCGGGAATTACAATGAGCAGTTCTTC.

This clonotype has just a few counts. This chain links TRBV20-1 with TRBJ2-4; a possible D gene is TRBD1 (6 bases). This CDR3 has 16 amino acids. The germline CDR1 and CDR2 sequences are DFQATT and SNEGSKA (reference sequence). V gave up 0 bases and J gave up 3 bases, with 15 bases separating them. The CDR3 reads CSARDPAQGSKNIQYF. The CDR3 region has the DNA TGCAGTGCTAGAGATCCCGCACAGGGAAGCAAAAACATTCAGTACTTC.

This clonotype occurred a few times. V gene TRBV7-6 combines with J gene TRBJ1-1; D unclear. V lost 5 bases and J 6 bases, leaving 13 bases between the germline ends. The CDR3 is made up of 13 amino acids. Germline CDR1 SGHVS, CDR2 FNYEAQ. The CDR3 DNA is TGTGCCAGCAGCATATCGGCTGGTGCTGAAGCTTTCTTT. Translating gives CASSISAGAEAFF.

The rearrangement uses TRBV25-1 and TRBJ2-7; D assignment may be TRBD1 or TRBD2 (6 bases each). Per the germline V gene, CDR1 is MGHDK and CDR2 is SYGVNS. With 5 bases removed from V and 3 bases from J, the gap between germline ends came to 14 bases. This CDR3 is built from 14 residues. The CDR3, as DNA: TGTGCCAGCAGTTCTGGTGAGGGGGGCTACGAGCAGTACTTC. Protein sequence: CASSSGEGGYEQYF.

This clonotype was detected only a few times. This chain's CDR3 is CASSLKGFSSYNEQFF. The CDR3 nucleotides read TGTGCCAGCAGTTTAAAGGGGTTCAGCTCCTACAATGAGCAGTTCTTC. This rearrangement joins TRBV2 to TRBJ2-1; D perhaps matches TRBD1 (5 bases). The V gene lost 5 bases and the J gene lost 0 bases, with 14 bases spanning the gap. This CDR3 spans 16 amino acids. Germline V gene data show CDR1 as SNHLY and CDR2 as FYNNEI. Supplemented by reference TRBV2 and TRBJ2-1, the full variable domain reads EPEVTQTPSHQVTQMGQEVILRCVPISNHLYFYWYRQILGQKVEFLVSFYNNEISEKSEIFDDQFSVERPDGSNFTLKIRSTKLEDSAMYFCASSLKGFSSYNEQFFGPGTRLTVL.

This clonotype was observed many times. The chain recombines TRBV5-5 with TRBJ2-3; D ambiguous. CDR1 is SGHKS and CDR2 is YYEKEE in the germline V gene (reference sequence). The CDR3 consists of 12 residues. V lost 4 bases and J 2 bases, leaving 5 bases between the germline ends. As DNA, the CDR3 is TGTGCCAGCAGCGAAGTCACAGATACGCAGTATTTT. As protein: CASSEVTDTQYF.

The gene calls are TRBV20-1 and TRBJ2-4; 7 bases map to TRBD2. Germline V gives CDR1 DFQATT, CDR2 SNEGSKA (reference sequence). The CDR3 is 13 amino acids. The trim removed 6 bases at V and 3 bases at J, leaving 5 bases unmatched. For the CDR3, the DNA is TGCAGTGCCGCCGGGGGGAACAAAAACATTCAGTACTTC. This encodes CSAAGGNKNIQYF.

J is TRBJ2-7 and V is TRBV2, with 8 bases aligning to TRBD1. CDR3 length equals 15 residues. Per germline, CDR1 SNHLY and CDR2 FYNNEI. Germline trimming cut 1 base from V and 3 bases from J; bases unmatched to any gene: 5. The CDR3 DNA reads TGTGCCAGCAGTGAAGGCCCAGGGGGCCTCTACGAGCAGTACTTC. It translates to CASSEGPGGLYEQYF.

V gene TRBV29-1 combines with J gene TRBJ2-1; D is unclear. V was pared by 5 bases and J by 2 bases, with 7 bases between. This CDR3 is 12 amino acids long. Germline CDR1 SQVTM, CDR2 ANQGSEA. CDR3 protein: CSVNSPYNEQFF. CDR3 coding DNA: TGCAGCGTTAATTCACCCTACAATGAGCAGTTCTTC.

This clonotype was seen repeatedly, ten times or more. The J gene is TRBJ2-7, the V gene TRBV6-5; 12 positions agree with TRBD2. Per the germline V gene, CDR1 is MNHEY and CDR2 is SVGAGI. The V segment lost 0 bases and the J segment 1 base; nucleotides outside the gene matches: 4. The CDR3 covers 17 residues. In nucleotides, the CDR3 is TGTGCCAGCAGTTACTCGACTAGCGGGAGTATGTCCTACGAGCAGTACTTC. It codes for CASSYSTSGSMSYEQYF.